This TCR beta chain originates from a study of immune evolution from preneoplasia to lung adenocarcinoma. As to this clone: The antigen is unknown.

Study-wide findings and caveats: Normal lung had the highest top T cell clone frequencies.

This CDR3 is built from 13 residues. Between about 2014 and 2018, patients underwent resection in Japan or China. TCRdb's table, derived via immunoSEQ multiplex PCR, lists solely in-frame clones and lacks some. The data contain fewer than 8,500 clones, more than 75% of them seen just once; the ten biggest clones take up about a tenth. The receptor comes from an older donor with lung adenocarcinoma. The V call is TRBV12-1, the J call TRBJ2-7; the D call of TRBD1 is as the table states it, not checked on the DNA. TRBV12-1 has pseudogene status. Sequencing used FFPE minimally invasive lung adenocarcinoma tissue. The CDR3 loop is CASSFELTHEQYF. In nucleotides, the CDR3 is TGTGCCAGCAGCTTTGAGCTGACACACGAGCAGTACTTC.